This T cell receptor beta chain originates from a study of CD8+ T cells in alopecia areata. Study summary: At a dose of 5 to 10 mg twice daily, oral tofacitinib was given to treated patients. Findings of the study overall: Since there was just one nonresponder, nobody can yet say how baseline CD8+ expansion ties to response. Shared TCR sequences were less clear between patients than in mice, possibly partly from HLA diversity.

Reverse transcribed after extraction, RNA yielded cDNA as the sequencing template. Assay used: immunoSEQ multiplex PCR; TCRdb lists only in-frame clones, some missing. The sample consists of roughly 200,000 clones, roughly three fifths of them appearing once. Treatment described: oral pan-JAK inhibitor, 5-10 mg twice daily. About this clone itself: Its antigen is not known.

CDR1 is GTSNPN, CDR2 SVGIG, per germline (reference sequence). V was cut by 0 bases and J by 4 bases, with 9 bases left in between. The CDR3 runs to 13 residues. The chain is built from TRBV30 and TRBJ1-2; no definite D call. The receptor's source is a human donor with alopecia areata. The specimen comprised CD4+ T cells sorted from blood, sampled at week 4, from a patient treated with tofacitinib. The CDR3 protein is CAWSVGSAYGYTF. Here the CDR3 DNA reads TGTGCCTGGAGTGTCGGGTCGGCCTATGGCTACACCTTC.